This T cell receptor beta chain was profiled in a study of cytomegalovirus exposure and HLA in healthy donors (TCRdb year 2017). Study-wide context: An earlier analysis of several hundred of the donors reported roughly 270 Gb of sequence data and 100 million to 130 million unique TCR beta sequences from some 180 million T cells. An early release covering about 600 HLA-typed donors comprised about 320 gigabases of sequencing data and around 80 million unique TCR sequences. Among the roughly 390 genotyped donors, about 85% belonged to the genetic ancestry cluster associated with self-reported Caucasian donors. The study aimed to test whether signatures of past pathogen exposure could be identified by cataloging public T cell receptors. The T cell repertoires of 550 to 850 subjects were profiled by immunosequencing and related to cytomegalovirus serostatus. In addition to the first cohort of hundreds of subjects, a separate validation cohort of 120 different subjects was used. High-throughput TCR immunosequencing, statistical association of individual TCRs with disease status, and machine learning were combined to predict cytomegalovirus infection status. In a later analysis, previously published TCR beta repertoires from 666 donors were re-analyzed and high-resolution HLA genotyping was added so that TCR occurrence patterns could be studied. The later analysis used no new phenotypic data to find candidate immune exposures, relying instead on TCR beta sequences and their occurrence across donors. An earlier analysis of fewer than 700 of the donors applied high-throughput TCR beta sequencing to assess whether each TCR beta V gene segment acted as functional or pseudogenic. Donor age, sex, ethnicity and CMV serostatus were compiled alongside the repertoire data. In a later genetic analysis, genome-wide SNP genotypes for about three fifths of the roughly 670 donors were used, and that subset was treated as a discovery cohort. All discovery cohort repertoires had been generated using a single sequencing platform. HLA typing included class I and class II loci at four-digit resolution. Typing coverage varied by locus: roughly 629-640 donors for A, B, C, DRB1 and DQB1; more than 500 for DQA1; over 600 for DPA1; 450 to 480 for DPB1. Because of strong linkage in the cohort, 5 or 6 DR-DQ haplotypes were treated as single units for association and clustering. Across 300 to 400 genotyped donors of the cohort, an average of about 200,000 unique TCR beta nucleotide sequences per donor were sequenced, and approximately 17% of those sequences were non-productive.

Library method: the immunoSEQ multiplex PCR assay. For the multiplex PCR, a mixture combining 60 forward primers for TCR Vbeta segments and 13 reverse primers for TCR Jbeta segments was used. A multiplex PCR assay on genomic DNA amplified the CDR3 region of rearranged TCR beta genes. On the Illumina HiSeq System, the amplified TCR beta libraries were sequenced as 87-base-pair reads. In the authors' own workflow: In a later analysis, roughly 80 million unique TCR beta chains were counted across the roughly 670 repertoires, and approximately 9.9 million of these chains were shared by at least two donors. A nearest-neighbor algorithm error-corrected the raw reads and collapsed the reads into unique sequences, merging closely related sequences to remove PCR and sequencing errors. Alignment of CDR3 sequences to IMGT reference sequences was used to assign V, D and J gene segments. For a sequence to be retained, a match of at least six nucleotides to both a V gene segment and a J gene segment was required. A rearrangement was called productive if the CDR3 had no stop codons and remained in frame with V and J, and every other rearrangement was called non-productive. Following IMGT convention, CDR3 was defined as the stretch from the second conserved V-encoded cysteine up to the conserved J-encoded phenylalanine. In an earlier analysis of roughly 580 of the donors, sequences lacking an unambiguous match to a single V gene segment were excluded. In an earlier analysis of around 590 of the donors, a V segment was called functional when productive rearrangements were above 56.7%, and segregating when the standard deviation between donors exceeded 5%. A statistical classification framework was built to diagnose cytomegalovirus status from the catalog of TCR beta chain sequences. A later analysis assigned V and J genes by comparing TCR nucleotide sequences with IMGT/GENE-DB human TR gene sequences. In a later analysis, CDR3 sequences and most-parsimonious VDJ recombination scenarios were assigned using the TCRdist pipeline. In a later analysis, every TCR beta chain was defined by the combination of its CDR3 amino acid sequence and its V-gene family, and reads without a unique V-gene family were dropped. To address suspected cross-contamination and a sequencing artifact, a later analysis removed a few hundred highly shared, low-generation-probability nucleotide sequences. A later analysis calculated a clonal expansion index for each public chain from normalized within-repertoire ranks of inferred template counts. In a later analysis, generation probabilities were computed with a VDJ recombination model fitted to out-of-frame rearrangements, and the resulting probabilities were checked against IGoR. In a later analysis, hypergeometric tests were used to score TCR-TCR, TCR-HLA and TCR-CMV co-occurrence, with a repertoire-size bias correction applied to TCR pairs. A later analysis estimated false discovery rates by permuting HLA or CMV assignments 20 times. A later analysis grouped co-occurring TCRs with DBSCAN, adding TCRdist sequence similarity when clustering within HLA-allele-positive subsets. For co-occurrence clustering, repertoires with fewer than 30,000 or more than 120,000 public chains were excluded, along with roughly 5 repertoires with anomalous nucleotide sharing. TCRdb re-hosts the immuneACCESS table, in-frame sequences only. Its copies lack some clones; in the studies checked, an unresolved V gene accounts for under half of them, and the cause for the rest is not known. V and J calls and clone size are copied from that table; D and trimming were computed from the DNA. The sample table shows around 100,000 clones, and about 77% are seen once. The top ten constitute about 4.4% of the sample.

After removal of 4 bases from V and 4 bases from J, the junction retains 3 bases not matched to a gene. In the germline V gene (reference sequence), CDR1 corresponds to PRHDT and CDR2 to FYEKMQ. The CDR3 spans 15 residues, from the cysteine through the phenylalanine. Solely the CDR3 DNA is kept, with 45 bases framed from the first base. This clone occurred a few times. The specificity of this receptor is unknown. Qualities for individual bases were not recorded, and no much larger clone is one base off. Beyond this particular receptor, the publication reports: Because counts were too low, 15 to 20 rarely observed V segments, including chromosome 9 orphons, were excluded from the earlier analysis of a few hundred of the donors. In vitro tests confirmed that three of the cytomegalovirus-associated TCR beta chains recognize cytomegalovirus antigens. Most CMV-associated TCR beta chains appeared to be HLA-restricted in a later analysis, and the HLA associations seemed to be driven largely by CMV exposure. A later analysis found that TCR association rates varied across HLA loci, with DRB1 alleles showing the most associated TCRs and HLA-C alleles the fewest. A further reported finding was that TCR beta sequences accurately predicted the HLA-A and HLA-B alleles for most subjects in the first cohort. A later analysis found that HLA-associated TCR beta chains were more clonally expanded and had lower generation probabilities than equally common non-associated chains. In this cohort, only TCR beta chains were sequenced, and detectable features were limited by the absence of alpha or paired-chain data. In a later genetic analysis, fewer N-insertions in productive TCRs were reported among donors in an Asian-associated ancestry cluster than the approximately 630-donor mean. Because HLA typing was unavailable for some donors at each locus, only the typed subset was used in association tests. The presence/absence analyses assumed that sequencing depth was roughly uniform across donors, and that assumption may not be true. The study listed 164 TCR beta chains as associated with cytomegalovirus. Some IMGT-functional V segments, including TRBV6-2 and TRBV6-3, could not be told apart with the 87-base-pair reads, so those segments were excluded. Most TCR sequences were observed very rarely across donors, whereas some public TCRs were present in many individuals. A group of highly shared sequence variants was considered likely to be a technical artifact of the sequencing pipeline. In a later analysis, about 17,000 TCR beta sequences were associated with specific HLA alleles at a false discovery rate of 0.05. An earlier analysis of approximately 600 of the donors showed that most TCR beta V segments appeared in productive rearrangements either about 90% or about 30% of the time, which broadly matched IMGT annotations. Cytomegalovirus status was reported to be diagnosed by the classifier with high specificity and sensitivity in both the original and validation cohorts. According to the authors, the approach could potentially be generalized to other disease states and immunological phenotypes. For the cohort, immune exposure information was limited to CMV serostatus. According to a later analysis, parvovirus B19, influenza, CMV and Epstein-Barr virus appeared linked to several top co-occurrence clusters. A later genetic analysis associated a missense DCLRE1C variant with V-gene and J-gene trimming of TCR beta chains, and an independent cohort replicated the association. When HLA alleles, especially DR and DQ, strongly co-occurred, TCR associations were difficult to assign to individual alleles. Linkage disequilibrium might explain the correlated functional status among segregating V segments, but an unknown experimental factor could not be excluded.

In total, around 600 healthy bone marrow donors made up the cohort. Cohort members were all nominally healthy when sampled, although unrecorded immune exposures were likely present. The donor was CMV seropositive and belonged to the group of 270 or so seropositive cohort members. A peripheral blood sample was collected from each donor, and TCR beta sequencing was performed on peripheral blood mononuclear cells. The Qiagen DNeasy Blood Extraction Kit was used to extract genomic DNA from the blood cell samples. The source of this sequence is a male donor in good health and CMV-seropositive. The V gene is TRBV13 and the J gene is TRBJ2-7; TRBD2 aligns with 14 central bases. Specimen: PBMCs. The encoded CDR3 is CASSSGLAGGYEQYF. The nucleotide sequence reads TGTGCCAGCAGCTCCGGACTAGCGGGGGGATACGAGCAGTACTTC.